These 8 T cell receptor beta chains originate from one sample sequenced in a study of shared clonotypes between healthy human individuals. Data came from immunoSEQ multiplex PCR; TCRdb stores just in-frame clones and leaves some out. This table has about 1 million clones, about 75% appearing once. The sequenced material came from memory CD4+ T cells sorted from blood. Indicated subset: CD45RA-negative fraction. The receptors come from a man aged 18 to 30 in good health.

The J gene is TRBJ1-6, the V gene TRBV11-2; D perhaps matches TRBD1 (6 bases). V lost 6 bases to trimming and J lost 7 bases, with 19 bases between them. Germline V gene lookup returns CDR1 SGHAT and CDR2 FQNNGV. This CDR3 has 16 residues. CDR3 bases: TGTGCCAGCAGTTCCCGCGGGGGGCAGGGGAATTCACCCCTCCACTTT. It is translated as CASSSRGGQGNSPLHF.

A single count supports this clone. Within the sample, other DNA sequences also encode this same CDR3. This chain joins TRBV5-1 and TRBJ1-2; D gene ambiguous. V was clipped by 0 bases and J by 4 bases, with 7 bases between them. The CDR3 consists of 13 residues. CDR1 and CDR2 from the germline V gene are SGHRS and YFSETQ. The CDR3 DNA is TGCGCCAGCAGCTTGGAGGGCACCTATGGCTACACCTTC. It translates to CASSLEGTYGYTF.

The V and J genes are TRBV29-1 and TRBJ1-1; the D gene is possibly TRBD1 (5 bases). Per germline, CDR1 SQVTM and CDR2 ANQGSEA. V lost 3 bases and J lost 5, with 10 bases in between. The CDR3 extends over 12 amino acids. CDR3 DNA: TGCAGCGTTGACGGGGCGATGACTGAAGCTTTCTTT. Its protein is CSVDGAMTEAFF.

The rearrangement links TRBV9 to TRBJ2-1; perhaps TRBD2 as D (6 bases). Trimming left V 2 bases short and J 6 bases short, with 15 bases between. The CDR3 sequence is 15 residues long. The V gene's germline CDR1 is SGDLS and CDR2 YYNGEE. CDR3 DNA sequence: TGTGCCAGCAGCGTGCTCGGGAGTGTGATCAATGAGCAGTTCTTC. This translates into CASSVLGSVINEQFF.

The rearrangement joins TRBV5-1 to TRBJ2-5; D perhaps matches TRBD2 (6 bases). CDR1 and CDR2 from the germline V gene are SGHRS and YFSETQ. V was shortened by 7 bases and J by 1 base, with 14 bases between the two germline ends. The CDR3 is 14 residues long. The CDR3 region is CASSGMGGQETQYF. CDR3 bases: TGCGCCAGCTCAGGCATGGGGGGCCAAGAGACCCAGTACTTC. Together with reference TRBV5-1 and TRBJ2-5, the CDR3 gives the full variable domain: KAGVTQTPRYLIKTRGQQVTLSCSPISGHRSVSWYQQTPGQGLQFLFEYFSETQRNKGNFPGRFSGRQFSNSRSEMNVSTLELGDSALYLCASSGMGGQETQYFGPGTRLLVL.

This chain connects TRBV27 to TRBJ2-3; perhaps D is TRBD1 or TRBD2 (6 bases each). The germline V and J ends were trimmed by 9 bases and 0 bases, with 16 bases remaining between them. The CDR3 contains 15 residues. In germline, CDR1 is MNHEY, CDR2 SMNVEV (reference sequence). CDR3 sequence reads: CASMKQGRSTDTQYF. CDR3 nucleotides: TGTGCCAGTATGAAGCAGGGGAGGAGCACAGATACGCAGTATTTT.

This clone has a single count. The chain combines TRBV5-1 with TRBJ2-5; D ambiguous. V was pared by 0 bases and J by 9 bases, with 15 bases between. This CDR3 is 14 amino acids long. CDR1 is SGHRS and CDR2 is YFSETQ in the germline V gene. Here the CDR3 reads CASSLESSPRAQYF. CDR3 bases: TGCGCCAGCAGCTTGGAATCAAGCCCCCGGGCCCAGTACTTC.

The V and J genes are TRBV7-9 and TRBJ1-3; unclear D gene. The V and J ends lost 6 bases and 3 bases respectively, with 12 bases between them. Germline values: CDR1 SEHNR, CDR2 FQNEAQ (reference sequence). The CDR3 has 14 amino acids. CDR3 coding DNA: TGTGCCAGCAGTTCCCGGGTTGGTGGAAACACCATATATTTT. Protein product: CASSSRVGGNTIYF.